Listed below are T cell receptor beta chains from one sample, sequenced in a study of shared clonotypes between healthy human individuals. Sequencing used immunoSEQ multiplex PCR; TCRdb keeps in-frame clones, though not all of them. The top ten clones hold more than 0.1% of a sample with millions of clones, 85% to 95% of them seen once. The source material was naive CD4+ T cells sorted from blood. These TCRs come from a man aged 18-30 years in good health. CDR3s include the opening cysteine and the closing phenylalanine or tryptophan.

CDR3 protein,V gene,J gene
CASSSGLAGSPYNEQFF,TRBV5-1,TRBJ2-1
CASSFGGNTIYF,TRBV7-2,TRBJ1-3
CASSPSGGAGETQYF,TRBV5-1,TRBJ2-5
CASSLNEGQGARDTQYF,TRBV4-1,TRBJ2-3
CASSQEGQGYNSPLHF,TRBV4-1,TRBJ1-6
CASSLGRVGKLFF,TRBV11-2,TRBJ1-4
CASSMLVVNTEAFF,TRBV28,TRBJ1-1
CASSLAGTSGKETQYF,TRBV5-4,TRBJ2-5
CASSDPRGAVYGYTF,TRBV25-1,TRBJ1-2
CASSETGDTGELFF,TRBV6-1,TRBJ2-2
CSVELQGSIEQYF,TRBV29-1,TRBJ2-7
CASSSPVNEQFF,TRBV18,TRBJ2-1
CASSSGQDFPGELFF,TRBV5-4,TRBJ2-2
CASSVYDSHSYEQYF,TRBV2,TRBJ2-7
CASSFGTGLPGMNTEAFF,TRBV5-1,TRBJ1-1
CAIPLSGTQETQYF,TRBV10-1,TRBJ2-5
CASSQIAGGADTQYF,TRBV7-9,TRBJ2-3
CASSLIGATGELFF,TRBV5-1,TRBJ2-2
CASSLGFNTEAFF,TRBV18,TRBJ1-1
CASGGTPGQADGYTF,TRBV5-1,TRBJ1-2
CASSLGREYNEQFF,TRBV7-2,TRBJ2-1
CASSQEIAGGSTDTQYF,TRBV4-2,TRBJ2-3
CASLTRDTSNQPQHF,TRBV19,TRBJ1-5
CASSDSPIKNTEAFF,TRBV6-4,TRBJ1-1
CASRATGGQETQYF,TRBV6-5,TRBJ2-5
CASGFRMNTEAFF,TRBV12-5,TRBJ1-1
CASSSGTGPYEQYF,TRBV6-1,TRBJ2-7
CASTGRQGIGGYTF,TRBV6-5,TRBJ1-2
CASSPREEVLRQETQYF,TRBV7-9,TRBJ2-5
CASSPDSNGYTF,TRBV7-9,TRBJ1-2
CASSIGSLLSYEQYF,TRBV19,TRBJ2-7